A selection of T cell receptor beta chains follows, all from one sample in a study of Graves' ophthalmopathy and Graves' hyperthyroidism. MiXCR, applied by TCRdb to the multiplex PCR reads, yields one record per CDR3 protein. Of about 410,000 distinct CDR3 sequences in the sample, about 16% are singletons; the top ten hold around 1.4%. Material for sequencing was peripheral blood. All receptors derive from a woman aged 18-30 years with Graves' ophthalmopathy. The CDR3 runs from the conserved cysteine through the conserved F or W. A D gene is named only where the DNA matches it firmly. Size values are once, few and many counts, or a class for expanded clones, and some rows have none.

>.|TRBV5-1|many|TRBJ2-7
TGCGCCAGCAGCTTGGACCTAGGCGGCGAGCAGTACTTC
CASSLDLGGEQYF
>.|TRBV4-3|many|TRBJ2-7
TGCGCCAGCAGCCAAGTTCTCAGCTACGAGCAGTACTTC
CASSQVLSYEQYF
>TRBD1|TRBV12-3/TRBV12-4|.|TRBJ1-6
TGTGCCAGCAGGTCCGGGACAGGGGGCTCACCCCTCCACTTT
CASRSGTGGSPLHF
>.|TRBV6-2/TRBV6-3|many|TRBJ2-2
TGTGCCAGCAGTTGGGAGGTGACCACCGGGGAGCTGTTTTTT
CASSWEVTTGELFF
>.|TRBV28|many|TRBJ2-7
TGTGCCAGCAGTTTAGAGTTTACCTACGAGCAGTACTTC
CASSLEFTYEQYF
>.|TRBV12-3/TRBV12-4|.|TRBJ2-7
TGTGCCAGCAGTTCAGGGAGACTCGAGCAGTACTTC
CASSSGRLEQYF
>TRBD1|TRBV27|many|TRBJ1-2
TGTGCCAGCCAGCAAACGCTCGCAGGGGGCGAGGGCTACACCTTC
CASQQTLAGGEGYTF
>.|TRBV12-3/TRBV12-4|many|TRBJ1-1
TGTGCCAGCACCCTAGCAGGGACCACAACTTTCTTT
CASTLAGTTTFF
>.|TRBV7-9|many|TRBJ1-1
TGTGCCAGCAGCCCCAGACAGACGAACACTGAAGCTTTCTTT
CASSPRQTNTEAFF
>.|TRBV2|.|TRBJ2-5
TGTGCCAGCAGTGAAGCGCTGATGGTAGGGGAAGAGACCCAGTACTTC
CASSEALMVGEETQYF
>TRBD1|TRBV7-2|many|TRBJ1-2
TGTGCCAGCAGCTCCACCCGACGACAGGGAGGTTATGGCTACACCTTC
CASSSTRRQGGYGYTF
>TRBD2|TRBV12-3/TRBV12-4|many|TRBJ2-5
TGTGCCAGCAGTTTAGCGCTAGCGGGGGGTCTACAAGAGACCCAGTACTTC
CASSLALAGGLQETQYF
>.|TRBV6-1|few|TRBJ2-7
TGTGCCAGCAGTGAAAGGGAATTCAACGAGCAGTACTTC
CASSEREFNEQYF
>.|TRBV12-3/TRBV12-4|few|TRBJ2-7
TGTGCCAGCAGTTTCGCGACAGGCGCGGCCGACGAGCAGTACTTC
CASSFATGAADEQYF
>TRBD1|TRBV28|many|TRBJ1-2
TGTGCCAGCAGTTTAGGGACAGGGGCTATTAACTATGGCTACACCTTC
CASSLGTGAINYGYTF
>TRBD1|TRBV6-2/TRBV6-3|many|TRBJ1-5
TGTGCCAGCAGTTACCCCCCCCCGCAGGGGGGTTCGAGCAATCAGCCCCAGCATTTT
CASSYPPPQGGSSNQPQHF
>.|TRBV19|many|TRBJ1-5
TGTGCCAGTAGTCCTCAGGGGATTCGGCCCCAGCATTTT
CASSPQGIRPQHF
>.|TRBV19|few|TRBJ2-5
TGTGCCAGTAGTCGGGCAGGGGAAGAGACCCAGTACTTC
CASSRAGEETQYF
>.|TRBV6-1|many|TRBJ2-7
TGTGCCAGCAGCGCCCAGGGGGGCTCCTACGAGCAGTACTTC
CASSAQGGSYEQYF
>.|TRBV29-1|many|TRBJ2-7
TGCAGCGTCCTAGCGCCCTCCTACGAGCAGTACTTC
CSVLAPSYEQYF
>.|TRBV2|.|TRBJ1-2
TGTGCCAGCAGTGGGCTAGAGGGAAACTATGGCTACACCTTC
CASSGLEGNYGYTF
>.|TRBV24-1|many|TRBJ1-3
TGTGCCACCAGTGATCCCAGCTCTGGAAACACCATATATTTT
CATSDPSSGNTIYF
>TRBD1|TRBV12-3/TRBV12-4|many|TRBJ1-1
TGTGCCAGCAGTTTACCTTGGACAGGGAACACTGAAGCTTTCTTT
CASSLPWTGNTEAFF
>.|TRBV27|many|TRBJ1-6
TGTGCCAGCAGTTTAAAGGGCAGCCACTATAATTCACCCCTCCACTTT
CASSLKGSHYNSPLHF
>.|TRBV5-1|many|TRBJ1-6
TGCGCCAGCAGCATCTCGACAGGAGAGAATTCACCCCTCCACTTT
CASSISTGENSPLHF
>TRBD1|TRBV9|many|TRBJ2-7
TGTGCCAGCAGCGTAGAAGAGGGGGCGTACGAGCAGTACTTC
CASSVEEGAYEQYF
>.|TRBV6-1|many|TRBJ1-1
TGTGCCAGCAGAAGGGGGGTTGACACTGAAGCTTTCTTT
CASRRGVDTEAFF
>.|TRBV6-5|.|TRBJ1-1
TGTGCCAGCAGTTACTCGGCCAGCAATACCCGGGAAGCTTTCTTT
CASSYSASNTREAFF
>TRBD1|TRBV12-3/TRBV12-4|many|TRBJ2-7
TGTGCCAGCAGTTTCGGCAGGGGGTATCGCGAGCAGTACTTC
CASSFGRGYREQYF
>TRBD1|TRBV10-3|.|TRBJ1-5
TGTGCCAGCAGTGAGACGACAGGGGCCGATCAGCCCCAGCATTTT
CASSETTGADQPQHF
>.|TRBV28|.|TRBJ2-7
TGTGCCAGCAGTTTTGCCGGGGGCCGGAGAGAGCAGTACTTC
CASSFAGGRREQYF
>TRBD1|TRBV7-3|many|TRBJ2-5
TGTGCCAGCAGCAACAGGGGAGCACTTCAAGAGACCCAGTACTTC
CASSNRGALQETQYF
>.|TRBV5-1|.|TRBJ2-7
TGCGCCAGCAGCTTGGAGTCCCAGGGGGCGGGAGGTGGCGAGCAGTACTTC
CASSLESQGAGGGEQYF
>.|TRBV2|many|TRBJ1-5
TGTGCCAGCACCTCGGACGGCAATCAGCCCCAGCATTTT
CASTSDGNQPQHF
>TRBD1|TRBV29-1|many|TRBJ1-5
TGCAGCGCTGGACAGGGGGGAGTCAATCAGCCCCAGCATTTT
CSAGQGGVNQPQHF
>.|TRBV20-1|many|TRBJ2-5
TGCAGTGCTGCGTTCCAGGGGACGGAGACCCAGTACTTC
CSAAFQGTETQYF
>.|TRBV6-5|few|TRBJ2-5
TGTGCCAGCAGTTCCGATAGTGGGGAAGGAGAGACCCAGTACTTC
CASSSDSGEGETQYF